Listed below are T cell receptor beta chains from one sample, sequenced in a study of CD4 and CD8 cells across lung adenocarcinoma regions. Each CDR3 protein gets one entry after TCRdb re-called the PCR reads with MiXCR. The data show over 9,500 distinct CDR3 sequences, less than 60% seen once. Sequenced sample: CD8+ T cells from the margin of a lung tumor. The receptors derive from a female donor with lung adenocarcinoma. The CD4 and CD8 labels of this study may be unreliable. The CDR3 runs from the conserved cysteine through the conserved F or W. A D gene is named only where the DNA matches it firmly. Size tells how often a clone was seen (once, few, many) or the class of an expanded clone, and some rows leave it out.

D gene	clone size	V gene	J gene	CDR3 protein	CDR3 DNA
.	many	TRBV6-1	TRBJ2-5	CASGGGQGARLWGETQYF	TGTGCCAGCGGGGGGGGGCAGGGGGCACGTCTGTGGGGCGAGACCCAGTACTTC
.	.	TRBV6-5	TRBJ2-7	CASSYSWDVASYEQYF	TGTGCCAGCAGTTACTCGTGGGACGTGGCATCCTACGAGCAGTACTTC
.	.	TRBV27	TRBJ2-3	CASSLGGVTNTQYF	TGTGCCAGCAGTTTGGGCGGGGTCACAAATACGCAGTATTTC
.	many	TRBV7-9	TRBJ1-2	CASSFEIPHYGYTF	TGTGCCAGCAGCTTCGAAATCCCCCACTATGGCTACACCTTC
.	.	TRBV27	TRBJ2-7	CASSRDTILGEQYF	TGTGCCAGCAGCCGGGACACGATACTTGGCGAGCAGTACTTC
.	.	TRBV27	TRBJ2-5	CASSLTGQPPETQYF	TGTGCCAGCAGTTTAACCGGACAGCCCCCGGAGACCCAGTACTTC
.	.	TRBV11-3	TRBJ2-1	CASRGYSYNEQFF	TGTGCCAGCAGGGGCTACTCCTACAATGAGCAGTTCTTC
TRBD2	.	TRBV11-2	TRBJ2-5	CASSRLAGVGETQYF	TGTGCCAGCAGCCGACTAGCGGGAGTAGGAGAGACCCAGTACTTC
TRBD2	few	TRBV6-5	TRBJ2-1	CASSWSKGGSVSEQFF	TGTGCCAGCAGTTGGTCCAAGGGCGGGAGCGTCAGTGAGCAGTTCTTC
TRBD2	once	TRBV7-2	TRBJ2-5	CASSLTGTSSETQYF	TGTGCCAGCAGCTTAACTGGGACTAGTTCCGAGACCCAGTACTTC
.	.	TRBV6-1	TRBJ2-4	CARGLGATNIQYF	TGTGCCAGGGGGCTGGGGGCCACAAATATTCAGTACTTC
.	.	TRBV5-1	TRBJ2-7	CASSSNSYEQYF	TGCGCCAGCAGCTCGAACTCCTACGAGCAGTACTTC
TRBD2	.	TRBV10-3	TRBJ2-5	CAISAVAGGWSQETQYF	TGTGCCATCAGTGCGGTTGCGGGAGGTTGGAGCCAAGAGACCCAGTACTTC
TRBD2	.	TRBV10-3	TRBJ2-3	CATGGALGDTQYF	TGTGCCACCGGGGGGGCTCTCGGGGATACGCAGTATTTT
.	many	TRBV6-1	TRBJ2-3	CASKGGVPDTQYF	TGTGCCAGCAAGGGCGGGGTCCCAGATACGCAGTATTTT
.	.	TRBV6-2/TRBV6-3	TRBJ1-2	CASSYGSYGYTF	TGTGCCAGCAGTTACGGAAGCTATGGCTACACCTTC
.	once	TRBV20-1	TRBJ1-2	CSARQGIYGYTF	TGCAGTGCTAGGCAGGGAATCTATGGCTACACCTTC
TRBD1	.	TRBV6-1	TRBJ2-5	CASSDFRDRRGETQYF	TGTGCCAGCAGTGACTTCCGGGACAGGCGCGGGGAGACCCAGTACTTC
TRBD2	.	TRBV6-1	TRBJ2-1	CASSATSGSYNEQFF	TGTGCCAGCAGTGCAACTAGCGGCTCCTACAATGAGCAGTTCTTC
TRBD2	few	TRBV27	TRBJ2-2	CATRRGLAGTNTGELFF	TGTGCCACCCGGCGGGGACTAGCGGGGACGAACACCGGGGAGCTGTTTTTT
.	.	TRBV6-1	TRBJ1-5	CASLRAVGSNQPQHF	TGTGCCAGCTTAAGGGCGGTGGGGAGCAATCAGCCCCAGCATTTT
.	.	TRBV6-1	TRBJ2-5	CASSIGSVETQYF	TGTGCCAGCAGTATTGGCTCCGTAGAGACCCAGTACTTC
TRBD1	many	TRBV6-2/TRBV6-3	TRBJ2-5	CASIGTGGSETQYF	TGTGCCAGCATCGGGACAGGGGGTTCGGAGACCCAGTACTTC
.	once	TRBV6-1	TRBJ2-3	CASSATGLRATDTQYF	TGTGCCAGCAGTGCTACGGGGCTGCGAGCCACAGACACGCAGTATTTC
TRBD2	large	TRBV6-1	TRBJ2-1	CASSVSLRGASYNEQFF	TGTGCCAGCAGTGTATCTTTGCGGGGGGCCTCCTACAATGAGCAGTTCTTC
.	few	TRBV11-3	TRBJ2-1	CASRLGGGNHNEQFF	TGTGCCAGCAGACTAGGGGGAGGTAACCACAATGAGCAGTTCTTC
.	many	TRBV6-5	TRBJ1-3	CASSPGAHSGNTIYF	TGTGCCAGCAGTCCCGGGGCCCACTCTGGAAACACCATATATTTT
TRBD2	.	TRBV6-1	TRBJ2-7	CASRASGGRDKETQYF	TGTGCCAGCAGGGCTAGCGGGGGCCGAGACAAAGAGACGCAGTACTTC
.	.	TRBV27	TRBJ2-3	CASSLYEGDTQYF	TGTGCCAGCAGTTTATATGAGGGGGATACGCAGTATTTT
TRBD1	.	TRBV6-5	TRBJ1-5	CASYLQGSNQPQHF	TGTGCCAGCTACTTACAGGGGAGCAATCAGCCCCAGCATTTT
TRBD2	.	TRBV6-1	TRBJ2-3	CASSGSGHPAQDTQYF	TGTGCCAGCAGTGGTAGCGGGCACCCTGCCCAAGATACGCAGTATTTC
.	.	TRBV6-1	TRBJ2-1	CASSDPAGLLYNEQFF	TGTGCCAGCAGCGATCCGGCCGGGCTTCTTTACAATGAGCAGTTCTTC
TRBD2	.	TRBV12-3/TRBV12-4	TRBJ2-1	CASSNPGLGRFNEQFF	TGTGCCAGCAGTAACCCGGGACTAGGGCGATTCAATGAGCAGTTCTTC
TRBD1	medium-sized	TRBV6-1	TRBJ1-1	CASSADRDVAEAFF	TGTGCCAGCAGCGCGGACAGGGATGTGGCTGAAGCTTTCTTT
TRBD2	.	TRBV6-1	TRBJ2-4	CASSASGHPAKNIQYF	TGTGCCAGCAGTGCTAGCGGGCACCCAGCCAAAAACATTCAGTACTTC
TRBD1	.	TRBV3-1	TRBJ2-1	CASSQGTGAYNEQFF	TGTGCCAGCAGTCAGGGGACAGGGGCATACAATGAGCAGTTCTTC
TRBD1	.	TRBV7-2	TRBJ2-4	CASSLTGGYTDMQYF	TGTGCCAGCAGCCTAACAGGGGGCTACACAGACATGCAGTACTTC
.	few	TRBV27	TRBJ2-1	CASSRLGGEQFF	TGTGCCAGCAGCCGATTGGGCGGTGAGCAGTTCTTC
TRBD1	few	TRBV6-1	TRBJ1-2	CASSSTGVGGYTF	TGTGCCAGCAGCTCCACAGGGGTGGGGGGCTACACCTTC
TRBD1	few	TRBV6-1	TRBJ1-2	CASSVGTDYGYTF	TGTGCCAGCAGTGTCGGGACAGACTATGGCTACACCTTC
TRBD2	.	TRBV6-1	TRBJ2-4	CGSSPGGGAKNTQYF	TGTGGCAGCAGTCCGGGGGGGGGAGCCAAAAACACGCAGTACTTT
.	.	TRBV12-3/TRBV12-4	TRBJ2-1	CASSYGGNEQFF	TGTGCCAGCAGTTACGGCGGAAATGAGCAGTTCTTC
TRBD1	.	TRBV6-2/TRBV6-3	TRBJ1-2	CASSRQGINYGYTF	TGTGCCAGCAGTAGACAGGGGATTAACTATGGCTACACCTTC
TRBD2	once	TRBV7-2	TRBJ2-5	CASSSKTSSIVRGPKETQYF	TGTGCCAGCAGCTCCAAGACTAGCAGCATAGTTCGGGGACCCAAAGAGACCCAGTACTTC
.	.	TRBV4-1	TRBJ2-3	CASSQADGAGRSPDTQYF	TGCGCCAGCAGCCAAGCAGACGGGGCCGGCCGTAGCCCAGATACGCAGTATTTC
.	many	TRBV7-3	TRBJ2-1	CASSFSTRRVTYNEQFF	TGTGCCAGCAGCTTTTCTACGCGGAGGGTTACGTACAATGAGCAGTTCTTC
.	few	TRBV12-3/TRBV12-4	TRBJ1-1	CASTRQAMNTEAFF	TGTGCCAGCACCCGACAGGCTATGAACACTGAAGCTTTCTTT
.	many	TRBV6-5	TRBJ2-7	CASSSSNRGAYEQYF	TGTGCCAGCAGTTCCTCGAACAGAGGAGCCTACGAGCAGTACTTC
.	.	TRBV10-1	TRBJ2-4	CPSSDTGLGTKDMQYF	TGCCCCAGCAGTGATACGGGGCTGGGAACCAAAGATATGCAGTACTTC
.	once	TRBV4-1	TRBJ2-6	CASSQAVRTGANVLTF	TGCGCCAGCAGCCAAGCTGTTAGGACAGGGGCCAACGTCCTGACTTTC
.	.	TRBV11-2	TRBJ2-5	CASSLGLETQYF	TGTGCCAGCAGCTTGGGACTAGAGACCCAGTACTTC
TRBD1	.	TRBV27	TRBJ2-4	CASSLDRGNIQYF	TGTGCCAGCAGTTTAGACAGGGGAAACATTCAGTACTTC
TRBD1	.	TRBV6-1	TRBJ2-7	CASSRFRQGIEQYF	TGTGCCAGCAGTCGTTTCCGACAGGGCATCGAGCAGTACTTC